Presented here are 29 T cell receptor beta chains from one specimen sequenced in a study of shared clonotypes between healthy human individuals. Profiled with immunoSEQ multiplex PCR; TCRdb holds only in-frame clones, not every one. The sample includes about 2.4 million clones, 90% to 95% of them seen just once. Specimen: naive CD4+ T cells from PBMCs. Subset of the sample: CD45RA+ positively selected. Receptors originate from a man aged 18-30 years in good health. Some clones in this sample may be carry-over from other donors' samples.

The chain's CDR3 is CASSARQGARDTQYF. The CDR3 nucleotides read TGTGCCAGCAGTGCCCGACAGGGGGCCCGGGATACGCAGTATTTT. This chain uses TRBV28 with TRBJ2-3; 10 nucleotides match TRBD1. Trimming took 5 bases from V and 6 from J; bases not matched to a gene: 8. The CDR3 contains 15 residues. Germline V gene lookup returns CDR1 MDHEN and CDR2 SYDVKM.

The rearrangement links TRBV27 to TRBJ1-2; the match to TRBD1 covers 10 bases. CDR1 and CDR2 (germline): MNHEY, SMNVEV (reference sequence). The trim removed 6 bases at V and 8 bases at J, leaving 6 bases unmatched. The CDR3 runs 13 residues. CDR3 residues: CASRPGDRGGYTF. In DNA form, the CDR3 reads TGTGCCAGCAGACCCGGGGACAGGGGAGGCTACACCTTC.

The CDR3 loop is CASSSSGVVPEAFF. Here the CDR3 DNA reads TGTGCCAGCAGCTCCAGCGGGGTTGTCCCAGAAGCTTTCTTT. The chain joins TRBV7-8 to TRBJ1-1; D unclear. This CDR3 has 14 amino acids. In germline, CDR1 is SGHVS, CDR2 FQNEAQ. Trimming took 4 bases from V and 8 from J, leaving 17 bases between them.

Regarding this clone: Other DNA sequences in this specimen translate into the identical CDR3. V is TRBV5-1 and J is TRBJ2-3; D is ambiguous. CDR1 is SGHRS and CDR2 is YFSETQ in the germline V gene. This CDR3 has 15 residues. V dropped 2 bases and J dropped 2 bases, with 12 bases sitting between them. The CDR3 here is CASSLWGGSTDTQYF. Written as DNA, the CDR3 is TGCGCCAGCAGCTTATGGGGTGGGTCCACAGATACGCAGTATTTT.

V and J are TRBV5-8 and TRBJ1-6, with D tentatively TRBD1 (5 bases). V was clipped by 3 bases and J by 7 bases, with 11 bases between them. This CDR3 spans 14 amino acids. CDR1 and CDR2 (germline): SGHTS, YDEGEE. Here the CDR3 DNA reads TGTGCCAGCAGCTGGGACCTCTACAATTCACCCCTCCACTTT. Translating gives CASSWDLYNSPLHF.

Turning to this clone: The sample has other DNA sequences that encode this CDR3 too. V is TRBV9 and J is TRBJ2-7; D possibly matches TRBD1 or TRBD2 (5 bases each). Per germline, CDR1 SGDLS and CDR2 YYNGEE. The CDR3 consists of 14 residues. With 4 bases removed from V and 1 base from J, the gap between germline ends came to 12 bases. The CDR3 sequence: CASSPRGPSYEQYF. CDR3 bases: TGTGCCAGCAGCCCGAGGGGACCATCCTACGAGCAGTACTTC.

The chain carries TRBV30 and TRBJ1-5, with TRBD1 as a possible D gene (6 bases). Germline V gene sequence: CDR1 GTSNPN, CDR2 SVGIG (reference sequence). The CDR3 totals 16 residues. V was trimmed by 0 bases and J by 2 bases, leaving 14 bases between them. The CDR3 DNA reads as TGTGCCTGGAGTGTAGCAGGGGTGTTGGGCAATCAGCCCCAGCATTTT. It is translated as CAWSVAGVLGNQPQHF.

The chain carries TRBV11-3 and TRBJ2-2; D is unresolved. Germline CDR1 reads SGHNT; CDR2 reads YENEEA. Trimming shortened V by 5 bases and J by 4 bases, and 5 bases separated the two germline ends. The CDR3 totals 12 residues. The CDR3 DNA follows: TGTGCCAGCAGCCAACTCACCGGGGAGCTGTTTTTT. Its protein product is CASSQLTGELFF.

J is TRBJ1-1 and V is TRBV9, with TRBD1 as a possible D gene (5 bases). This CDR3 spans 16 amino acids. The germline V gene encodes CDR1 SGDLS and CDR2 YYNGEE. V dropped 3 bases and J dropped 1 base, with 16 bases sitting between them. The CDR3 reads CASSAAPGRANTEAFF. CDR3 bases: TGTGCCAGCAGCGCGGCCCCGGGCAGGGCGAACACTGAAGCTTTCTTT. The full variable domain, rest sourced from reference TRBV9 and TRBJ1-1, is DSGVTQTPKHLITATGQRVTLRCSPRSGDLSVYWYQQSLDQGLQFLIQYYNGEERAKGNILERFSAQQFPDLHSELNLSSLELGDSALYFCASSAAPGRANTEAFFGQGTRLTVV.

As regards this clone: Other DNA sequences in this specimen translate into the identical CDR3. This chain connects TRBV20-1 to TRBJ1-3; D perhaps matches TRBD1 (5 bases). Germline V gives CDR1 DFQATT, CDR2 SNEGSKA (reference sequence). Between the trimmed V and J ends, which lost 4 bases and 4 bases, there was a span of 5 bases. CDR3 length: 11 residues. Written as DNA, the CDR3 is TGCAGTGCTACAGGGGGAAACACCATATATTTT. It encodes CSATGGNTIYF.

This chain connects TRBV5-4 to TRBJ2-1; perhaps TRBD1 as D (6 bases). The CDR3 consists of 14 residues. Germline CDR1 reads SGHNT; CDR2 reads YYREEE (reference sequence). Trimming removed 4 bases from V and 7 bases from J, with 15 bases in between. The CDR3 coding sequence is TGTGCCAGCAGCAAGGCTTGGGGGCGGAATGAGCAGTTCTTC. This gives the protein CASSKAWGRNEQFF.

The V call is TRBV9, the J call TRBJ1-4; 7 positions agree with TRBD1. Per germline, CDR1 SGDLS and CDR2 YYNGEE. The CDR3 is 16 residues long. V shed 4 bases and J 6 bases; nucleotides not matched to a gene: 12. CDR3 protein: CASSPRGDSNYEKLFF. CDR3 DNA: TGTGCCAGCAGCCCGAGGGGGGACAGTAACTATGAAAAACTGTTTTTT.

The chain links TRBV29-1 to TRBJ1-1; 9 bases align to TRBD1. With 5 bases clipped from V and 1 base from J, the junction kept 2 bases outside the gene matches. The CDR3 has 13 amino acids. Looked up from germline, CDR1 is SQVTM and CDR2 is ANQGSEA. The CDR3, as DNA: TGCAGCGTTTCGGGACAGGGGAACACTGAAGCTTTCTTT. Its protein product is CSVSGQGNTEAFF.

This rearrangement joins TRBV6-7 to TRBJ2-7; 14 nucleotides agree with TRBD2. TRBV6-7 is given ORF status, its function remaining uncertain. The CDR3 spans 16 residues. With V trimmed by 7 bases and J by 6 bases, 11 bases remained unmatched. The CDR3 region has the DNA TGTGCCAGCACCCTACGGTGGGGACTAGCGGGAGCCGAGCAGTACTTC. Amino acids: CASTLRWGLAGAEQYF.

The rearrangement joins TRBV7-9 to TRBJ2-1; 7 bases match TRBD2. Germline CDR1 SEHNR, CDR2 FQNEAQ (reference sequence). The CDR3 sequence is 14 residues long. The junction had 4 bases not matched to a gene; V was cut back by 3 bases and J by 5 bases. CDR3 DNA sequence: TGTGCCAGCAGCTTGGGCGGGAGAAACAATGAGCAGTTCTTC. It specifies CASSLGGRNNEQFF.

The J gene is TRBJ1-2, the V gene TRBV5-1; perhaps TRBD1 as D (6 bases). The CDR3 has 15 amino acids. Trimming took 5 bases from V and 4 from J, leaving 18 bases between them. Germline V gene data show CDR1 as SGHRS and CDR2 as YFSETQ. CDR3 sequence (DNA): TGCGCCAGCAGGGATACGGGAGGGGGTGCCTATGGCTACACCTTC. It codes for CASRDTGGGAYGYTF.

V usage is TRBV6-1 and J usage is TRBJ1-5, with TRBD1 identical over 9 bases. Germline loops: CDR1 MNHNS, CDR2 SASEGT. Unmatched junction bases numbered 7, after V lost 6 bases and J lost 4 bases. The CDR3 length is 15 residues. CDR3 sequence: CASRRDRVGNQPQHF. The DNA of the CDR3 is TGTGCCAGCAGGAGGGACAGGGTTGGAAATCAGCCCCAGCATTTT.

The rearrangement links TRBV28 to TRBJ2-2, with 9 bases identical to TRBD1. Per germline, CDR1 MDHEN and CDR2 SYDVKM. The J segment lost 7 bases and the V segment lost 6 bases, leaving 12 bases of the junction unmatched. This CDR3 has 16 residues. CDR3 nucleotides: TGTGCCAGCAGCCGGGCGGGACAGGGTATGATCGGGGAGCTGTTTTTT. It translates to CASSRAGQGMIGELFF.

The rearrangement links TRBV14 to TRBJ1-3, with D possibly being TRBD1 (5 bases). Germline V CDR1 and CDR2: SGHDN, FVKESK. The CDR3 sequence is 16 residues long. Trimming shortened V by 4 bases and J by 2 bases, and 15 bases separated the two germline ends. The CDR3 here is CASSRQGQDAGNTIYF. CDR3 DNA: TGTGCCAGCAGCCGTCAGGGCCAAGACGCTGGAAACACCATATATTTT. The variable domain in full, completed from reference TRBV14 and TRBJ1-3, reads EAGVTQFPSHSVIEKGQTVTLRCDPISGHDNLYWYRRVMGKEIKFLLHFVKESKQDESGMPNNRFLAERTGGTYSTLKVQPAELEDSGVYFCASSRQGQDAGNTIYFGEGSWLTVV.

The rearrangement joins TRBV5-1 to TRBJ2-1; D tentatively fits TRBD1 or TRBD2 (5 bases each). V was cut by 6 bases and J by 10 bases, with 14 bases left in between. The CDR3 is 12 residues long. Germline V CDR1 and CDR2: SGHRS, YFSETQ. The CDR3 spells CASIGLAGEQFF. The CDR3 DNA is TGCGCCAGCATAGGTCTAGCAGGGGAGCAGTTCTTC.

V and J are TRBV6-1 and TRBJ1-2, with 7 bases fitting TRBD1. This CDR3 has 15 residues. Germline values: CDR1 MNHNS, CDR2 SASEGT. V gave up 3 bases and J gave up 4 bases; unmatched junction bases: 8. CDR3 bases: TGTGCCAGCAGTGATGGGGGACAGTCGGCCTATGGCTACACCTTC. Its protein is CASSDGGQSAYGYTF.

This chain joins TRBV28 and TRBJ1-5; 8 bases line up with TRBD1. CDR1 and CDR2 (germline): MDHEN, SYDVKM. V shed 6 bases and J 6 bases; nucleotides not matched to a gene: 7. The CDR3 covers 14 residues. Written as DNA, the CDR3 is TGTGCCAGCAGGCCCGGACAGGGTCTTCAGCCCCAGCATTTT. Its translation: CASRPGQGLQPQHF.

As regards this clone: Different DNA sequences within this sample yield the same CDR3. This chain joins TRBV30 and TRBJ2-7; D is unresolved. Germline V gene data show CDR1 as GTSNPN and CDR2 as SVGIG (reference sequence). This CDR3 spans 11 amino acids. Trimming pared 5 bases from V and 5 bases from J, leaving 10 bases between. For the CDR3, the DNA is TGTGCCTGGTCTAATTCCGACGAGCAGTACTTC. Its translation is CAWSNSDEQYF.

Points on this clone: The sample contains more than one DNA sequence encoding this CDR3. The chain joins TRBV18 to TRBJ2-7, with TRBD1 matching 9 bases. The CDR3 consists of 14 residues. The trim removed 3 bases at V and 3 bases at J, leaving 3 bases unmatched. The germline gives CDR1 KGHSH, CDR2 LQKENI. This chain's CDR3 is CASSPPGQGYEQYF. CDR3 in DNA: TGTGCCAGCTCACCCCCGGGACAGGGCTACGAGCAGTACTTC. Drawing the rest from reference TRBV18 and TRBJ2-7, the complete variable domain is NAGVMQNPRHLVRRRGQEARLRCSPMKGHSHVYWYRQLPEEGLKFMVYLQKENIIDESGMPKERFSAEFPKEGPSILRIQQVVRGDSAAYFCASSPPGQGYEQYFGPGTRLTVT.

The rearrangement joins TRBV11-3 to TRBJ2-2; D unresolved. The germline gives CDR1 SGHNT, CDR2 YENEEA. V was trimmed by 1 base and J by 5 bases, leaving 8 bases between them. The CDR3 is 14 amino acids. The CDR3 sequence: CASSLASTTGELFF. The CDR3 DNA sequence: TGTGCCAGCAGCTTAGCATCGACGACCGGGGAGCTGTTTTTT.

On this clone: Other DNA sequences in the same sample also yield this CDR3. The rearrangement links TRBV2 to TRBJ2-7, with D possibly being TRBD2 (6 bases). CDR1 and CDR2 (germline): SNHLY, FYNNEI. V was pared by 6 bases and J by 1 base, with 7 bases between. This CDR3 spans 12 amino acids. The CDR3 nucleotides read TGTGCCAGCAGGGGGGGTTCCTACGAGCAGTACTTC. Protein sequence: CASRGGSYEQYF.

The chain employs TRBV4-1 and TRBJ2-5; 9 bases match TRBD2. Germline trimming cut 2 bases from V and 9 bases from J; bases unmatched to any gene: 16. The CDR3 covers 17 residues. Germline V gives CDR1 MGHRA, CDR2 YSYEKL. Here the CDR3 DNA reads TGCGCCAGCAGCCAACCAGAACCGGGACTAGCCACCATGTCCCAGTACTTC. It specifies CASSQPEPGLATMSQYF.

This chain links TRBV19 with TRBJ2-1; TRBD1 or TRBD2 may be the D gene (5 bases each). This CDR3 is 11 amino acids long. The V end lost 8 bases, the J end lost 12 bases, and 14 bases lay between the germline ends. Germline V gene sequence: CDR1 LNHDA, CDR2 SQIVND (reference sequence). The CDR3 reads CASGTEGGQFF. The CDR3 DNA reads TGTGCCAGTGGGACCGAGGGCGGGCAGTTCTTC.

This clone has only one observation. This chain links TRBV30 with TRBJ2-3; D is unclear. V was clipped by 2 bases and J by 4 bases, with 7 bases between them. Germline CDR1 GTSNPN, CDR2 SVGIG (reference sequence). CDR3 length: 12 amino acids. DNA of the CDR3: TGTGCCTGGAGTCCGGTGGCAGATACGCAGTATTTT. This gives the protein CAWSPVADTQYF.